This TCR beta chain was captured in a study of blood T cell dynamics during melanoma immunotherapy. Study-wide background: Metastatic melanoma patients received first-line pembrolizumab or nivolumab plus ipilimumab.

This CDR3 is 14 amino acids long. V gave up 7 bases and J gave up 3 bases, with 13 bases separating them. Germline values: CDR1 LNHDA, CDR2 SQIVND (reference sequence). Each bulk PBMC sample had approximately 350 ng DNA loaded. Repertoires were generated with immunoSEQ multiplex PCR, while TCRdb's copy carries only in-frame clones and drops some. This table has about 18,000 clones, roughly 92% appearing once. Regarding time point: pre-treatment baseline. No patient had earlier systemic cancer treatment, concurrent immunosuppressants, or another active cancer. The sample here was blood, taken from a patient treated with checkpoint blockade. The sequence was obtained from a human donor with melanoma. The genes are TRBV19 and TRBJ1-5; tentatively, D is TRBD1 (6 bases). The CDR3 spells CASNIRTANQPQHF. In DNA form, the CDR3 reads TGTGCCAGTAACATCCGGACAGCCAATCAGCCCCAGCATTTT.